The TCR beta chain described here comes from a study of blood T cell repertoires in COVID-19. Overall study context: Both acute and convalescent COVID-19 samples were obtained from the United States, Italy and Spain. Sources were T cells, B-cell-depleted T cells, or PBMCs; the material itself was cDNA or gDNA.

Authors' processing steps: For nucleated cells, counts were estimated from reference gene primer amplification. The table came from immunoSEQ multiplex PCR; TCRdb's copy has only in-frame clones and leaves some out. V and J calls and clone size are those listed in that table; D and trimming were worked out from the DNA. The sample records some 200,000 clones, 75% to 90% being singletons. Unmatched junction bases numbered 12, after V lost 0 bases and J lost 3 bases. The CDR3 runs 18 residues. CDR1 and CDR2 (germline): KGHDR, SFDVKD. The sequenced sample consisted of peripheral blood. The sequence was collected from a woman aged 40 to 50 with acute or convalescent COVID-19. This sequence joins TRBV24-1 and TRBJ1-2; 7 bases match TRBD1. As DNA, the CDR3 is TGTGCCACCAGTGATTTGGGACAGGCGAGTCGAATTGACTATGGCTACACCTTC. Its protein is CATSDLGQASRIDYGYTF.